The clone carrying this T cell receptor beta chain was detected a few times. The sample originates from a study of blood T cell repertoires in COVID-19. Overall study: Acute-phase and convalescent COVID-19 samples originated in the United States, Italy and Spain. Sources were T cells, B-cell-depleted T cells, or PBMCs; the material itself was cDNA or gDNA.

Germline V gives CDR1 LGHDT, CDR2 YNNKEL (reference sequence). There are 15 residues in the CDR3. V lost 0 bases and J lost 0, with 8 bases in between. In the authors' workflow: Estimated nucleated cell counts came from reference gene primer amplification. Clones were read by immunoSEQ multiplex PCR, and TCRdb kept only the in-frame ones, dropping some. For V, J and clone size, that table is used; D and trimming come from the DNA. The repertoire consists of 150,000 to 200,000 clones, with around 84% occurring once and the leading ten covering approximately 18%. The sequence derives from a woman older than 75 with acute or convalescent COVID-19. Sequencing input: peripheral blood. V usage is TRBV3-1 (or the pseudogene TRBV3-2) and J usage is TRBJ1-1; the D is unclear. CDR3 nucleotide sequence: TGTGCCAGCAGCCAAGATCGACTTTTGAACACTGAAGCTTTCTTT. Amino acids: CASSQDRLLNTEAFF.